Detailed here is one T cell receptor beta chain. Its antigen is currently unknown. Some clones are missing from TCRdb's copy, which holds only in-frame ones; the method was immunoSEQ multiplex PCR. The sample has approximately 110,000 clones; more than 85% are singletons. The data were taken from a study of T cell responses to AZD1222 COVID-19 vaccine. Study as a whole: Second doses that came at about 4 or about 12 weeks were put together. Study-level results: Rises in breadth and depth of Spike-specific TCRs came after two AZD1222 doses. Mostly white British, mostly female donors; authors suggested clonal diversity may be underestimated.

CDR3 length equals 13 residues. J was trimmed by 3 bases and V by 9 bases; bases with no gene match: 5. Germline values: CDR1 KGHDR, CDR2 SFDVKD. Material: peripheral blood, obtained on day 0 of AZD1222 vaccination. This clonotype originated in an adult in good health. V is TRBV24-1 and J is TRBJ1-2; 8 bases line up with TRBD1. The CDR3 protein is CATSQGGDYGYTF. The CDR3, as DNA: TGTGCCACCTCACAGGGGGGAGACTATGGCTACACCTTC.